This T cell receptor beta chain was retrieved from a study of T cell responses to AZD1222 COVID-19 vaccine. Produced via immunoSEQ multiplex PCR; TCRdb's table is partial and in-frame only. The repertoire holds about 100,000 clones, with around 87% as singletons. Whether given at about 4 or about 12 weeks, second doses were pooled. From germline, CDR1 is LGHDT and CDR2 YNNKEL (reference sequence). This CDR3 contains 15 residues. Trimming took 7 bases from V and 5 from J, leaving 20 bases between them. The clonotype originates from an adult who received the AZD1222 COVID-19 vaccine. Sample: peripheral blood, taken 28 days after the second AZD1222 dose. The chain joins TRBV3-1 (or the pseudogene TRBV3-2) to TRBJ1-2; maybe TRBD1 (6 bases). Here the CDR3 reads CASTLGLGGAYGYTF. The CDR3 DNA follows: TGTGCCAGCACACTCGGCCTAGGGGGTGCATATGGCTACACCTTC.